This passage covers 17 T cell receptor beta chains from one sample sequenced in a study of blood T cell repertoires in COVID-19. The protocol was immunoSEQ multiplex PCR, while the TCRdb copy is restricted to in-frame clones and leaves out a portion. This table has tens of thousands of clones, approximately 90% appearing once. Sequenced input: peripheral blood. The receptor source for this set is a man between 60 and 70 years old with acute or convalescent COVID-19.

V gene TRBV5-6 combines with J gene TRBJ2-7; 10 bases map to TRBD2. The CDR3 runs to 15 residues. V was pared by 0 bases and J by 3 bases, with 3 bases of the junction left unmatched. Germline V CDR1 and CDR2: SGHDT, YYEEEE. The CDR3 loop is CASSLVAGGLYEQYF. The DNA for the CDR3 is TGTGCCAGCAGCTTGGTAGCGGGAGGACTCTACGAGCAGTACTTC. The whole variable domain, filled in from reference TRBV5-6 and TRBJ2-7, reads DAGVTQSPTHLIKTRGQQVTLRCSPKSGHDTVSWYQQALGQGPQFIFQYYEEEERQRGNFPDRFSGHQFPNYSSELNVNALLLGDSALYLCASSLVAGGLYEQYFGPGTRLTVT.

The genes are TRBV4-3 and TRBJ2-4; D gene ambiguous. CDR3 length equals 16 residues. V was cut by 0 bases and J by 4 bases, with 13 bases left in between. Per the germline V gene, CDR1 is LGHNA and CDR2 is YSLEER. CDR3 DNA sequence: TGCGCCAGCAGCCAAGATCCAGGTTTTACTAAAAACATTCAGTACTTC. Translation gives CASSQDPGFTKNIQYF.

V and J are TRBV28 and TRBJ1-6; D not certain. Germline lookup yields CDR1 MDHEN and CDR2 SYDVKM. With 3 bases removed from V and 1 base from J, the gap between germline ends came to 7 bases. The CDR3 consists of 15 residues. CDR3 sequence (DNA): TGTGCCAGCAGTTTCGTATTGTCCTATAATTCACCCCTCCACTTT. Its translation is CASSFVLSYNSPLHF.

The V gene is TRBV29-1, the J gene TRBJ2-1, with D possibly TRBD2 on 5 matching bases. The CDR3 loop spans 12 amino acids. Trimming cost V 7 bases and J 0 bases, with 7 bases left between them. Germline V lookup: CDR1 SQVTM, CDR2 ANQGSEA. Here the CDR3 reads CSGTLSYNEQFF. The CDR3 nucleotides read TGCAGCGGGACTCTCTCCTACAATGAGCAGTTCTTC.

The J gene is TRBJ1-1, the V gene TRBV3-1 (or the pseudogene TRBV3-2); a weak D match, TRBD1 (6 bases). The germline V gene encodes CDR1 LGHDT and CDR2 YNNKEL (reference sequence). This CDR3 is built from 16 residues. V was shortened by 4 bases and J by 6 bases, with 21 bases between the two germline ends. The CDR3 region has the DNA TGTGCCAGCAGCCGAGCGACAGGTTCGCCTTCGGCTGAAGCTTTCTTT. Its translation is CASSRATGSPSAEAFF.

The rearrangement links TRBV21-1 to TRBJ1-2; the table names TRBD1, a call not compared with the DNA. TRBV21-1 is listed as a pseudogene. This CDR3 has 15 residues. The CDR3 protein is CASSRETGKSYGYTF. DNA of the CDR3: TGTGCCAGCAGCAGAGAGACAGGGAAAAGCTATGGCTACACCTTC.

The genes are TRBV14 and TRBJ2-5, with 7 bases identical to TRBD1. The CDR3 is 14 amino acids. Germline CDR1 is SGHDN and CDR2 is FVKESK. After removal of 3 bases from V and 5 bases from J, the junction contained 6 bases not matched to a gene. As DNA, the CDR3 is TGTGCCAGCAGCCACCCGCAGGGGGTTGAGACCCAGTACTTC. Protein: CASSHPQGVETQYF.

The genes are TRBV4-3 and TRBJ2-7; TRBD2 aligns across 8 bases. Germline CDR1 LGHNA, CDR2 YSLEER. The CDR3 spans 15 residues. V was pared by 1 base and J by 5 bases, with 7 bases of the junction left unmatched. This CDR3 is CASSQGYSGNHEQYF. The CDR3 DNA sequence: TGCGCCAGCAGCCAAGGCTATAGCGGGAACCACGAGCAGTACTTC.

J is TRBJ2-1 and V is TRBV5-1; the D gene is possibly TRBD2 (5 bases). Trimming shortened V by 4 bases and J by 4 bases, and 18 bases separated the two germline ends. The germline V gene has CDR1 SGHRS and CDR2 YFSETQ. The CDR3 sequence is 16 residues long. The CDR3 DNA follows: TGCGCCAGCAGCCCCGGTCCAACCTCGGGATACAATGAGCAGTTCTTC. Protein: CASSPGPTSGYNEQFF.

This sequence joins TRBV7-9 and TRBJ2-3, with a weak D call TRBD2 (5 bases). Germline CDR1 SEHNR, CDR2 FQNEAQ (reference sequence). Trimming removed 0 bases from V and 5 bases from J, with 12 bases in between. This CDR3 is 15 amino acids long. As DNA, the CDR3 is TGTGCCAGCAGCTTAGCAACTAGAATAGGAGATACGCAGTATTTT. It specifies CASSLATRIGDTQYF.

V is TRBV14 and J is TRBJ2-1, with 10 bases fitting TRBD2. V lost 4 bases, J lost 7 bases, and 7 bases stayed unmatched. The CDR3 covers 15 residues. Germline V gene sequence: CDR1 SGHDN, CDR2 FVKESK. CDR3 nucleotides: TGTGCCAGCAGCCTTCCGGGACTAGCGTGGAATGAGCAGTTCTTC. Its translation: CASSLPGLAWNEQFF.

In DNA, the CDR3 is TGCGCCAGCAGCTTGGAAGGGGCTGGGCATGGCTACACCTTC. Protein: CASSLEGAGHGYTF. The V call is TRBV5-1, the J call TRBJ1-2; D perhaps matches TRBD1 (5 bases). V lost 0 bases to trimming and J lost 6 bases, with 12 bases between them. Germline V gene sequence: CDR1 SGHRS, CDR2 YFSETQ. The CDR3 consists of 14 residues.

The chain carries TRBV6-5 and TRBJ2-7; TRBD1 aligns across 10 bases. Germline V CDR1 and CDR2: MNHEY, SVGAGI. The CDR3 runs 13 residues. The junction had 1 base not matched to a gene; V was cut back by 6 bases and J by 2 bases. CDR3 sequence reads: CASRTGGPYEQYV. As DNA, the CDR3 is TGTGCCAGCAGGACAGGGGGCCCCTACGAGCAGTACGTC.

The chain links TRBV19 to TRBJ1-1; TRBD1 is a possible D gene (6 bases). Per the germline V gene, CDR1 is LNHDA and CDR2 is SQIVND (reference sequence). The CDR3 totals 16 residues. The V and J ends lost 5 bases and 0 bases respectively, with 16 bases between them. The CDR3 sequence: CASSPLDRTMNTEAFF. The CDR3 DNA reads TGTGCCAGTAGTCCTCTGGACAGAACCATGAACACTGAAGCTTTCTTT.

J is TRBJ1-1 and V is TRBV7-8; D gene ambiguous. The CDR3 has 15 amino acids. Germline CDR1 and CDR2: SGHVS and FQNEAQ. With 4 bases removed from V and 2 bases from J, the gap between germline ends came to 14 bases. CDR3 region: CASSSWTGKNTEAFF. The CDR3 region has the DNA TGTGCCAGCAGCTCGTGGACTGGGAAAAACACTGAAGCTTTCTTT.

V usage is TRBV11-2 and J usage is TRBJ1-2; D is undetermined. Germline-derived CDR1 and CDR2 are SGHAT and FQNNGV. The CDR3 is made up of 13 amino acids. Trimming cost V 1 base and J 8 bases, with 11 bases left between them. The CDR3 region has the DNA TGTGCCAGCAGCTTAGCCGGAGGGTGGGGCTACACCTTC. It codes for CASSLAGGWGYTF.

The rearrangement joins TRBV11-3 to TRBJ2-1, with 7 bases lining up with TRBD2. V shed 5 bases, J shed 6 bases, and the junction held 7 bases outside the gene matches. The CDR3 has 14 residues. Germline V CDR1 and CDR2: SGHNT, YENEEA. The CDR3 reads CASSLADNFNEQFF. The CDR3 nucleotides are TGTGCCAGCAGCCTAGCGGACAACTTCAATGAGCAGTTCTTC.